The T cell receptor (beta chain) under discussion was sequenced for a study of cytomegalovirus exposure and HLA in healthy donors. The CDR3 sequence is 14 residues long. Germline CDR1 SEHNR, CDR2 FQNEAQ (reference sequence). The V end lost 5 bases, the J end lost 0 bases, and 11 bases lay between the germline ends. The data were produced by immunoSEQ multiplex PCR, yet TCRdb's version contains in-frame clones alone and is incomplete. The sample gives about 120,000 clones, roughly 87% of which show up once; 1.1% is in the top ten. The chain combines TRBV7-9 with TRBJ2-7; D gene ambiguous. The sequence came from a woman aged 18-35 years in good health and CMV-seronegative. Sequencing was done on a sample of PBMCs. CDR3 bases: TGTGCCAGCAGCCCGCAGTTAAGCTCCTACGAGCAGTACTTC. Protein product: CASSPQLSSYEQYF.